One sample yielded the 13 T cell receptor beta chains listed below, sequenced in a study of T cells after yellow fever vaccination. TCRdb passed the 5' RACE reads through MiXCR, listing each CDR3 protein once. The repertoire holds about 300,000 distinct CDR3 sequences, with around 9.3% as singletons. The sequencing here drew on CD4+ T cells sorted from PBMCs, taken 5 days after the yellow fever booster vaccination. The source is a young man who received the YFV17D yellow fever vaccine.

The chain carries TRBV20-1 and TRBJ2-5, with a tentative D call TRBD2 (7 bases). Trimming cost V 1 base and J 4 bases, with 16 bases left between them. Per the germline V gene, CDR1 is DFQATT and CDR2 is SNEGSKA (reference sequence). The CDR3 length is 15 residues. CDR3 region: CSARVHGGQGETQYF. CDR3 sequence (DNA): TGCAGTGCTAGAGTTCACGGGGGGCAGGGAGAGACCCAGTACTTC.

The V gene is TRBV2, the J gene TRBJ2-1; TRBD1 agrees at 9 bases. CDR1 and CDR2 (germline): SNHLY, FYNNEI. This CDR3 has 14 residues. V lost 8 bases and J lost 4; bases outside the gene matches: 6. The CDR3 loop is CASGGDRAYNEQFF. DNA of the CDR3: TGTGCCAGCGGTGGGGACAGGGCATACAATGAGCAGTTCTTC.

This clonotype was seen more than once but under ten times. The chain combines TRBV6-2 or TRBV6-3 with TRBJ2-7; a weak D match, TRBD1 (6 bases). The CDR3 is 17 residues long. Trimming left V 7 bases short and J 1 base short, with 23 bases between. CDR1 and CDR2 from the germline V gene are MNHEY and SVGEGT. CDR3 DNA sequence: TGTGCCAGCAAACTCGTTAGAGGGGGAACCCCTTCCTACGAGCAGTACTTC. Translation: CASKLVRGGTPSYEQYF.

This clonotype has a handful of counts. V and J are TRBV29-1 and TRBJ2-3; 11 bases are shared with TRBD2. The CDR3 spans 14 residues. Germline trimming cut 6 bases from V and 2 bases from J; bases unmatched to any gene: 4. CDR1 SQVTM and CDR2 ANQGSEA come from the germline V gene. The CDR3 nucleotides are TGCAGCGTAGGACTAGCGGGTGTCACAGATACGCAGTATTTT. Encoded protein: CSVGLAGVTDTQYF.

In its sample, this clonotype was seen a few times. This chain links TRBV7-2 with TRBJ2-7, with TRBD2 matching 7 bases. The CDR3 consists of 15 residues. Trimming cost V 4 bases and J 1 base; bases outside gene matches: 7. The germline V gene has CDR1 SGHTA and CDR2 FQGNSA. DNA of the CDR3: TGTGCCAGCAGCTCCACCGGGGGACTATCCTACGAGCAGTACTTC. This sequence encodes CASSSTGGLSYEQYF. Supplemented by reference TRBV7-2 and TRBJ2-7, the full variable domain reads GAGVSQSPSNKVTEKGKDVELRCDPISGHTALYWYRQSLGQGLEFLIYFQGNSAPDKSGLPSDRFSAERTGGSVSTLTIQRTQQEDSAVYLCASSSTGGLSYEQYFGPGTRLTVT.

This clonotype was seen ten or more times. This chain connects TRBV4-3 to TRBJ1-2; no clear D gene. Per germline, CDR1 LGHNA and CDR2 YSLEER. The CDR3 runs to 16 residues. Trimming removed 0 bases from V and 4 bases from J, with 15 bases in between. CDR3 DNA: TGCGCCAGCAGCCAAGATTCGACCGGACCGAGCTATGGCTACACCTTC. This gives the protein CASSQDSTGPSYGYTF.

This clonotype has a handful of counts. V is TRBV27 and J is TRBJ2-1, with a tentative D call TRBD2 (6 bases). The CDR3 length is 15 residues. In germline, CDR1 is MNHEY, CDR2 SMNVEV (reference sequence). V lost 3 bases and J lost 0, with 9 bases in between. This CDR3 reads CASSFTGVSYNEQFF. CDR3 sequence (DNA): TGTGCCAGCAGTTTTACGGGGGTCTCCTACAATGAGCAGTTCTTC.

The rearrangement joins TRBV20-1 to TRBJ1-5; TRBD1 is a possible D gene (5 bases). Germline values: CDR1 DFQATT, CDR2 SNEGSKA (reference sequence). This CDR3 spans 15 amino acids. V was clipped by 3 bases and J by 1 base, with 13 bases between them. This CDR3 reads CSASRGPGSNQPQHF. In DNA form, the CDR3 reads TGCAGTGCTAGTCGGGGACCGGGGAGCAATCAGCCCCAGCATTTT.

V gene TRBV6-2 or TRBV6-3 combines with J gene TRBJ1-5, with 7 bases matching TRBD1. V trimming: 6 bases; J trimming: 3 bases; junction bases outside the gene matches: 14. CDR1 MNHEY and CDR2 SVGEGT come from the germline V gene. The CDR3 covers 17 residues. DNA for the CDR3: TGTGCCAGCAGATCCACAGGGGCGAGCGTCCTCAATCAGCCCCAGCATTTT. As protein: CASRSTGASVLNQPQHF.

This sequence joins TRBV20-1 and TRBJ1-5, with 7 bases lining up with TRBD1. V shed 6 bases and J 2 bases; nucleotides not matched to a gene: 10. The CDR3 loop spans 15 amino acids. In germline, CDR1 is DFQATT, CDR2 SNEGSKA (reference sequence). CDR3 region: CSANRGGGGNQPQHF. CDR3 sequence (DNA): TGCAGTGCAAATCGAGGGGGCGGAGGCAATCAGCCCCAGCATTTT.

This clonotype was counted only a few times. The chain joins TRBV6-2 or TRBV6-3 to TRBJ2-7, with a weak D call TRBD1 (6 bases). V was cut by 2 bases and J by 7 bases, with 15 bases left in between. The V gene's germline CDR1 is MNHEY and CDR2 SVGEGT. This CDR3 is built from 14 residues. The CDR3 region is CASSYSQGSLEQYV. The CDR3 DNA reads TGTGCCAGCAGTTACAGCCAGGGGTCGCTTGAGCAGTACGTC.

A few counts support this clonotype. The chain couples TRBV6-6 to TRBJ2-3; the match to TRBD2 covers 7 bases. Trimming at V came to 6 bases and at J to 0 bases, leaving 12 bases not matched to a gene. Germline assignment: CDR1 MNHNY and CDR2 SVGAGI (reference sequence). The CDR3 is 17 residues long. CDR3 amino acids: CASRPPPWGGSTDTQYF. CDR3 nucleotide sequence: TGTGCCAGCAGGCCACCCCCATGGGGGGGGAGCACAGATACGCAGTATTTT.

This clonotype was recorded many times. The chain is built from TRBV25-1 and TRBJ1-6; D call uncertain. Trimming removed 4 bases from V and 6 bases from J, with 13 bases in between. The CDR3 contains 15 residues. Germline V CDR1 and CDR2: MGHDK, SYGVNS. The CDR3 loop reads CASSGMWGANSPLHF. CDR3 bases: TGTGCCAGCAGTGGGATGTGGGGAGCTAATTCACCCCTCCACTTT.